This T cell receptor beta chain was obtained from a study of blood T cells in healthy people across ages. Study-level results: With age, beta diversity per million T cells declined roughly linearly, significantly by about 37.

This CDR3 spans 14 amino acids. Trimming left V 5 bases short and J 4 bases short, with 15 bases between. The germline gives CDR1 DFQATT, CDR2 SNEGSKA (reference sequence). The study recruited healthy Caucasian donors from Russia who were aged about 6 to 90. Concerning this clonotype itself: Its matching antigen is unknown.

For the second PCR, which ran for roughly 7 to 11 cycles, a sample-barcoded 5' primer and a J-beta primer mix were used. Each cDNA was tagged by a template-switch adaptor containing 12 random nucleotides. TCRdb called the 5' RACE reads again in MiXCR, with one record for every CDR3 protein. The sample shows 1,800,000 or so distinct CDR3 sequences, about 39% of them seen only once. The chain couples TRBV20-1 to TRBJ1-5; D possibly corresponds to TRBD1 (6 bases). The sample comprised blood. The clonotype originates from a human donor in good health. The CDR3 DNA follows: TGCAGTGCTCCCGGTCGGACAGCTAATCAGCCCCAGCATTTT. Its protein product is CSAPGRTANQPQHF.